A single sample gave rise to the 9 T cell receptor beta chains below, sequenced in a study of OX40 agonist ivuxolimab in advanced cancers. Here immunoSEQ multiplex PCR was the method, and the copy in TCRdb shows in-frame clones only, minus some. The table lists 65,000 to 90,000 clones, roughly 90% of them singletons. Here the sequenced sample was CD4+ or CD8+ T cells sorted from blood, taken in a trial of the OX40 agonist ivuxolimab. These receptors were collected from an adult with an advanced solid tumor such as melanoma, head and neck, liver or kidney cancer.

The chain recombines TRBV28 with TRBJ1-5; 10 bases are a match to TRBD1. This CDR3 contains 17 residues. V lost 3 bases and J lost 2; bases outside the gene matches: 7. Looked up from germline, CDR1 is MDHEN and CDR2 is SYDVKM. The CDR3 loop reads CASSLGLGQGGNQPQHF. The CDR3 DNA reads TGTGCCAGCAGTTTGGGACTCGGACAGGGGGGCAATCAGCCCCAGCATTTT.

This clone was seen once. The V and J genes are TRBV5-6 and TRBJ1-1; tentative D call: TRBD1 (6 bases). Germline V gives CDR1 SGHDT, CDR2 YYEEEE. V shed 2 bases and J shed 4 bases, with 12 bases lying between them. This CDR3 has 14 amino acids. CDR3 sequence: CASSLRGARTEAFF. The CDR3 region has the DNA TGTGCCAGCAGCTTAAGGGGGGCTCGCACTGAAGCTTTCTTT.

This chain connects TRBV29-1 to TRBJ1-4, with a weak D call TRBD1 (5 bases). This CDR3 is built from 15 residues. Germline values: CDR1 SQVTM, CDR2 ANQGSEA. The ends were cut back, 6 bases at V and 8 bases at J, with 22 bases in the middle. The chain's CDR3 is CSVKTDLTWGEKLFF. CDR3 nucleotide sequence: TGCAGCGTAAAGACCGACCTAACGTGGGGGGAAAAACTGTTTTTT. Supplemented by reference TRBV29-1 and TRBJ1-4, the full variable domain reads SAVISQKPSRDICQRGTSLTIQCQVDSQVTMMFWYRQQPGQSLTLIATANQGSEATYESGFVIDKFPISRPNLTFSTLTVSNMSPEDSSIYLCSVKTDLTWGEKLFFGSGTQLSVL.

This clone was seen once. This chain uses TRBV5-5 with TRBJ1-4; possibly TRBD1 for D (6 bases). Germline values: CDR1 SGHKS, CDR2 YYEKEE (reference sequence). The CDR3 is 15 amino acids. V shed 1 base and J shed 8 bases, with 15 bases lying between them. Written as DNA, the CDR3 is TGTGCCAGCAGCTTGTCGGGGGGCCTGGGAGAAAAACTGTTTTTT. It is translated as CASSLSGGLGEKLFF.

The CDR3 bases are TGCGCCAGCAGCTGGGGGGCTAGTTCCCGGGAGCTGTTTTTT. The encoded protein is CASSWGASSRELFF. This chain connects TRBV5-1 to TRBJ2-2, with D possibly being TRBD1 or TRBD2 (6 bases each). V gave up 3 bases and J gave up 9 bases, with 15 bases separating them. Germline values: CDR1 SGHRS, CDR2 YFSETQ. This CDR3 comprises 14 residues.

This clone has just a few counts. The chain recombines TRBV18 with TRBJ2-2; weak D call: TRBD2 (5 bases). The CDR3 extends over 16 amino acids. CDR1 is KGHSH, CDR2 LQKENI, per germline. Trimming stripped 3 bases from V and 6 bases from J, with 17 bases between. The CDR3 nucleotides read TGTGCCAGCTCACCCCTCTCCAGCCCGGAGGCCGGGGAGCTGTTTTTT. This translates into CASSPLSSPEAGELFF.

The chain is built from TRBV19 and TRBJ2-7, with 12 positions matching TRBD2. Germline CDR1 is LNHDA and CDR2 is SQIVND (reference sequence). V trimming: 7 bases; J trimming: 1 base; junction bases outside the gene matches: 8. This CDR3 spans 16 amino acids. This chain's CDR3 is CASKETSGRGSYEQYF. The CDR3 bases are TGTGCCAGTAAAGAGACTAGCGGGAGAGGATCCTACGAGCAGTACTTC.

The rearrangement links TRBV11-2 to TRBJ2-1; D gene uncertain. CDR1 is SGHAT and CDR2 is FQNNGV in the germline V gene. This CDR3 region has 11 residues. V gave up 1 base and J gave up 6 bases, with 1 base separating them. CDR3 in DNA: TGTGCCAGCAGCTTAGGCAATGAGCAGTTCTTC. Amino acids: CASSLGNEQFF.

The chain couples TRBV5-1 to TRBJ1-1; D call uncertain. Deletions cut 6 bases from V and 1 base from J, with 16 bases between. The germline V gene has CDR1 SGHRS and CDR2 YFSETQ. CDR3 length equals 15 residues. The CDR3 coding sequence is TGCGCCAGCAAAAATAGGATGACGGCGAACACTGAAGCTTTCTTT. Its translation: CASKNRMTANTEAFF.